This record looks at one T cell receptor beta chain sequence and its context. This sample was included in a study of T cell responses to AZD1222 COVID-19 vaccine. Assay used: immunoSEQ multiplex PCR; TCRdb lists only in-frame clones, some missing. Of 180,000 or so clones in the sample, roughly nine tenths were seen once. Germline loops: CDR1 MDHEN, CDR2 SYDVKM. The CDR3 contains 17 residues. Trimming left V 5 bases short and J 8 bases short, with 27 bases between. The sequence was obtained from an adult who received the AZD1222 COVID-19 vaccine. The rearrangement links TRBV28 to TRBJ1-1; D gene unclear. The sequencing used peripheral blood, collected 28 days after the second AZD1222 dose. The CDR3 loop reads CASSPISRGLIPPEAFF. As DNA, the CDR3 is TGTGCCAGCAGTCCGATCTCCAGAGGGTTGATACCCCCAGAAGCTTTCTTT. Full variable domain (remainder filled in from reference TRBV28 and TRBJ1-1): DVKVTQSSRYLVKRTGEKVFLECVQDMDHENMFWYRQDPGLGLRLIYFSYDVKMKEKGDIPEGYSVSREKKERFSLILESASTNQTSMYLCASSPISRGLIPPEAFFGQGTRLTVV.